Presented here are 14 T cell receptor beta chains from one specimen sequenced in a study of Graves' ophthalmopathy and Graves' hyperthyroidism. The authors amplified TCR beta CDR3 regions, and they did so from RNA transcripts for repertoire sequencing. First-round RT-PCR relied on HTBI primers, and a second-round multiplex PCR came next. TCRdb fed the multiplex PCR reads into MiXCR, producing one record per CDR3 protein. This sample has some 360,000 distinct CDR3 sequences, with about 15% found just once. Sequenced: peripheral blood. All receptors derive from an adult woman with stable Graves' hyperthyroidism.

This sequence joins TRBV19 and TRBJ2-7; 16 bases are shared with TRBD2. With 4 bases clipped from V and 3 bases from J, the junction kept 15 bases outside the gene matches. CDR3 length equals 20 residues. Germline-derived CDR1 and CDR2 are LNHDA and SQIVND (reference sequence). In DNA, the CDR3 is TGTGCCAGTAGTACGACACGGCCGGGACTAGCGGGAGGGCCGGTCTACGAGCAGTACTTC. Protein product: CASSTTRPGLAGGPVYEQYF.

There are many counts of this clonotype. Here the CDR3 reads CASSIDGTVNTEAFF. The DNA of the CDR3 is TGTGCCAGTAGTATTGATGGGACAGTGAACACTGAAGCTTTCTTT. V usage is TRBV19 and J usage is TRBJ1-1; TRBD1 matches at 7 bases. The V and J ends lost 3 bases and 0 bases, in that order; junction bases with no gene match: 4. The CDR3 covers 15 residues. The germline V gene encodes CDR1 LNHDA and CDR2 SQIVND (reference sequence).

This clonotype was detected ten times or more. The rearrangement uses TRBV20-1 and TRBJ2-5; 9 bases fit TRBD1. Trimming removed 6 bases from V and 4 bases from J; junction bases left unmatched: 21. CDR3 length equals 18 residues. Germline CDR1 DFQATT, CDR2 SNEGSKA (reference sequence). CDR3 sequence (DNA): TGCAGTGCCCCACGGCGAAATGAAGGGACAGGGCGAGGAGAGACCCAGTACTTC. Translation: CSAPRRNEGTGRGETQYF.

Concerning this clonotype: The junction departs from germline at one end; a sequencing error may be responsible. The V call is TRBV28, the J call TRBJ2-5; unclear D gene. This CDR3 has 13 residues. Germline CDR1 and CDR2: MDHEN and SYDVKM. The CDR3 nucleotides read TGTGCCAGCAGTCCGTGGGATAAAGAGACCAAGTACTTC. Protein product: CASSPWDKETKYF.

This clonotype was detected only once. The chain couples TRBV19 to TRBJ1-1; D is uncertain. Trimming removed 4 bases from V and 0 bases from J, with 12 bases in between. This CDR3 has 15 residues. The germline gives CDR1 LNHDA, CDR2 SQIVND (reference sequence). CDR3 nucleotides: TGTGCCAGTAGTAGGCAAAGGCAGGTGAACACTGAAGCTTTCTTT. The encoded protein is CASSRQRQVNTEAFF.

This clonotype was observed many times. Sequence at one end of the junction differs from germline and may be a read error. The chain employs TRBV6-5 and TRBJ1-4; D gene unclear. This CDR3 is 14 amino acids long. Germline V lookup: CDR1 MNHEY, CDR2 SVGAGI. CDR3 nucleotides: TGTGCCAACAGTTACAACGGCCAGAATGAAAAACTGTTTTTT. This encodes CANSYNGQNEKLFF.

This clonotype was seen ten or more times. The chain uses TRBV15 and TRBJ2-5; D tentatively fits TRBD1 or TRBD2 (6 bases each). This CDR3 has 16 amino acids. CDR1 is LNHNV and CDR2 is YYDKDF in the germline V gene (reference sequence). V lost 1 base, J lost 2 bases, and 14 bases lay in between. This CDR3 is CATSRGGGSEQETQYF. As DNA, the CDR3 is TGTGCCACCAGCAGAGGAGGGGGGAGCGAGCAAGAGACCCAGTACTTC.

The sample holds many counts of this clonotype. This chain links TRBV4-1 with TRBJ2-7; D may correspond to TRBD1 or TRBD2 (6 bases each). CDR3 size: 13 residues. Trimming took 2 bases from V and 6 from J, leaving 11 bases between them. Per germline, CDR1 MGHRA and CDR2 YSYEKL. The CDR3 DNA reads as TGCGCCAGCAGCCAAATACAGGGAGGCGAGCAGTACTTC. This codes for CASSQIQGGEQYF.

This clonotype was seen many times. The chain uses TRBV28 and TRBJ2-7; D not resolved. Germline CDR1 is MDHEN and CDR2 is SYDVKM. The CDR3 is made up of 13 amino acids. Trimming shortened V by 3 bases and J by 0 bases, and 6 bases separated the two germline ends. The CDR3 DNA is TGTGCCAGCAGTTTCACCGACTCCTACGAGCAGTACTTC. Residues: CASSFTDSYEQYF.

V and J are TRBV10-3 and TRBJ2-4, with no clear D. CDR1 and CDR2 (germline): ENHRY, SYGVKD. Trimming cost V 2 bases and J 0 bases, with 11 bases left between them. The CDR3 runs 16 residues. The CDR3 DNA follows: TGTGCCATCAGTGAGCGTACGGGTATAGCCAAAAACATTCAGTACTTC. Translating it yields CAISERTGIAKNIQYF.

This clonotype was detected ten times or more. Here the CDR3 reads CASSLGGLAGSYEQYF. DNA of the CDR3: TGTGCCAGCAGTCTAGGGGGACTAGCGGGCTCCTACGAGCAGTACTTC. V gene TRBV28 combines with J gene TRBJ2-7, with 12 bases that match TRBD2. The germline gives CDR1 MDHEN, CDR2 SYDVKM. There are 16 residues in the CDR3. Germline trimming cut 5 bases from V and 0 bases from J; bases unmatched to any gene: 5.

This clonotype has a count of ten or more. The chain combines TRBV5-5 with TRBJ1-3; 8 bases map to TRBD1. Germline CDR1 reads SGHKS; CDR2 reads YYEKEE (reference sequence). The CDR3 sequence is 16 residues long. Germline trimming cut 4 bases from V and 0 bases from J; bases unmatched to any gene: 6. Here the CDR3 reads CASSERTGSSGNTIYF. For the CDR3, the DNA is TGTGCCAGCAGCGAAAGGACAGGGAGCTCTGGAAACACCATATATTTT.

This clonotype occurred many times. The chain employs TRBV27 and TRBJ2-5; 10 bases are shared with TRBD2. The CDR3 is 16 amino acids. Germline V gives CDR1 MNHEY, CDR2 SMNVEV (reference sequence). The V and J ends lost 2 bases and 1 base, in that order; junction bases with no gene match: 4. The chain's CDR3 is CASSLLAGVRQETQYF. Here the CDR3 DNA reads TGTGCCAGCAGTTTACTAGCGGGAGTTCGCCAAGAGACCCAGTACTTC.

This clonotype was seen more than once but under ten times. An end of the junction does not agree with germline; a read error may underlie this. The rearrangement uses TRBV6-1 and TRBJ1-1, with a possible D match to TRBD1 (5 bases). Germline-derived CDR1 and CDR2 are MNHNS and SASEGT. CDR3 length: 15 amino acids. CDR3 amino acids: CAGSPGLGPGTEAFF. DNA of the CDR3: TGTGCCGGCAGTCCCGGGCTGGGGCCTGGCACTGAAGCTTTCTTT.